This is a list of T cell receptor beta chains from one sample in a study of cytomegalovirus exposure and HLA in healthy donors. Libraries were prepared by immunoSEQ multiplex PCR; TCRdb keeps only in-frame clonotypes and omits some of them. In total, the table holds about 160,000 clones. Material for sequencing was PBMCs. All receptors derive from a man aged 25 to 40 in good health and CMV-seronegative. Both conserved end residues are part of each CDR3. Fields, in order: V gene, J gene, D gene, CDR3 protein, CDR3 DNA. A D gene is named only where the DNA matches it firmly.

>TRBV6-4|TRBJ2-3|TRBD2
CASSEESGRGDTQYF
TGTGCCAGCAGTGAAGAAAGCGGGAGAGGGGATACGCAGTATTTT
>TRBV5-4|TRBJ1-4|TRBD1
CATGRQGGTNEKLFF
TGTGCCACCGGAAGACAGGGGGGCACTAATGAAAAACTGTTTTTT
>TRBV5-5|TRBJ2-7|-
CASSLVTTVMTPYEQYF
TGTGCCAGCAGCTTGGTTACGACAGTAATGACACCCTACGAGCAGTACTTC
>TRBV18|TRBJ2-5|-
CASTGPSEETQYF
TGTGCCAGCACTGGGCCTAGCGAAGAGACCCAGTACTTC
>TRBV7-2|TRBJ1-1|-
CASSPSGNTEAFF
TGTGCCAGCAGTCCGTCAGGGAACACTGAAGCTTTCTTT
>TRBV7-2|TRBJ1-1|TRBD1
CATARQGSTEAFF
TGTGCCACAGCTAGACAGGGGAGCACTGAAGCTTTCTTT
>TRBV7-6|TRBJ2-5|-
CASSPQRSGTQYF
TGTGCCAGCAGCCCCCAACGTTCAGGAACCCAGTACTTC
>TRBV7-2|TRBJ2-7|TRBD2
CASSQPGTSGRWGEQYF
TGTGCCAGCAGCCAACCCGGGACTAGCGGGAGATGGGGCGAGCAGTACTTC
>TRBV6-5|TRBJ1-4|TRBD1
CASSLGQGYEKLFF
TGTGCCAGCAGCTTGGGACAGGGGTATGAAAAACTGTTTTTT
>TRBV5-5|TRBJ2-2|TRBD2
CASSLGARERHTGELFF
TGTGCCAGCAGCTTGGGCGCGCGGGAGAGGCACACCGGGGAGCTGTTTTTT
>TRBV19|TRBJ1-1|-
CASSPGLANTEAFF
TGTGCCAGTAGTCCCGGACTGGCGAACACTGAAGCTTTCTTT
>TRBV28|TRBJ2-2|TRBD2
CASSLWGREDTGELFF
TGTGCCAGCAGTTTATGGGGGAGGGAAGACACCGGGGAGCTGTTTTTT
>TRBV2|TRBJ2-5|-
CASTIQEAQYF
TGTGCCAGCACAATCCAAGAGGCCCAGTACTTC
>TRBV6-5|TRBJ2-3|-
CASSYSGTRDDTQYF
TGTGCCAGCAGTTACTCGGGAACGAGGGATGATACGCAGTATTTT
>TRBV15|TRBJ2-7|-
CATSRDYQTSYEQYF
TGTGCCACCAGCAGGGACTACCAGACTTCGTACGAGCAGTACTTC
>TRBV5-8|TRBJ2-1|-
CASSSESGVQFF
TGTGCCAGCAGCTCAGAGTCGGGGGTTCAGTTCTTC
>TRBV7-9|TRBJ2-7|TRBD1
CASSPTGKGNEQYF
TGTGCCAGCAGCCCGACAGGGAAGGGGAACGAGCAGTACTTC
>TRBV30|TRBJ1-5|TRBD1
CAWSVGEGAIGNQPQHF
TGTGCCTGGAGTGTAGGTGAGGGGGCGATAGGAAATCAGCCCCAGCATTTT
>TRBV7-9|TRBJ2-5|-
CASSPRLEATQYF
TGTGCCAGCAGCCCGAGACTAGAGGCGACCCAGTACTTC
>TRBV6-6|TRBJ1-3|-
CASSYPDSSGNTIYF
TGTGCCAGCAGTTACCCGGACAGCTCTGGAAACACCATATATTTT
>TRBV18|TRBJ2-7|TRBD2
CASSPGTSGSYEQYF
TGTGCCAGCTCACCAGGGACTAGCGGGAGCTACGAGCAGTACTTC
>TRBV4-2|TRBJ2-7|-
CASSLNRDTSGEQYF
TGTGCCAGCAGCCTGAACAGGGATACGTCGGGCGAGCAGTACTTC
>TRBV6-5|TRBJ1-6|TRBD1
CASSSRTGNSPLHF
TGTGCCAGCAGTTCCCGGACAGGGAATTCACCCCTCCACTTT
>TRBV30|TRBJ2-7|TRBD1
CAWMDRAHYPKYEQYF
TGTGCCTGGATGGACAGGGCCCATTACCCCAAGTACGAGCAGTACTTC
>TRBV6-5|TRBJ2-1|TRBD1
CASSGATGAFNEQFF
TGTGCCAGCAGTGGGGCCACAGGGGCGTTCAATGAGCAGTTCTTC
>TRBV5-1|TRBJ2-1|-
CASSLIGVAYNEQFF
TGCGCCAGCAGCTTGATAGGGGTCGCCTACAATGAGCAGTTCTTC
>TRBV4-3|TRBJ2-1|-
CASSQDSANEQFF
TGCGCCAGCAGCCAAGATTCTGCGAATGAGCAGTTCTTC
>TRBV4-3|TRBJ2-7|TRBD1
CASSRVPGQTYEQYF
TGCGCCAGCAGCCGCGTCCCGGGACAGACCTACGAGCAGTACTTC
>TRBV7-8|TRBJ1-3|TRBD1
CASSGRGWGNTIYF
TGTGCCAGCAGCGGCAGGGGGTGGGGAAACACCATATATTTT
>TRBV7-2|TRBJ1-4|TRBD1
CASSIQGANEKLFF
TGTGCCAGCAGCATCCAGGGGGCTAATGAAAAACTGTTTTTT
>TRBV9|TRBJ2-3|TRBD2
CASSATSGITDTQYF
TGTGCCAGCAGTGCAACTAGCGGGATTACAGATACGCAGTATTTT
>TRBV28|TRBJ2-1|TRBD2
CASSSSAGGYNEQFF
TGTGCCAGCAGTTCCTCGGCGGGAGGGTACAATGAGCAGTTCTTC
>TRBV5-1|TRBJ1-1|-
CASSFTAGNTEAFF
TGCGCCAGCAGCTTTACCGCGGGGAACACTGAAGCTTTCTTT
>TRBV13|TRBJ2-7|TRBD2
CASSLLPSGKGYEQYF
TGTGCCAGCAGCTTACTCCCTAGCGGGAAGGGTTACGAGCAGTACTTC
>TRBV5-1|TRBJ2-5|TRBD2
CASSPGGPLQETQYF
TGCGCCAGCAGCCCGGGGGGTCCCCTGCAAGAGACCCAGTACTTC
>TRBV19|TRBJ1-5|TRBD1
CASSTTGGAGQPQHF
TGTGCCAGTAGTACGACAGGGGGCGCCGGCCAGCCCCAGCATTTT
>TRBV21-1|TRBJ1-5|-
CASSKAGRGNQPQHF
TGTGCCAGCAGCAAAGCCGGCAGGGGGAATCAGCCCCAGCATTTT
>TRBV18|TRBJ1-1|-
CASSSGRGLNTEAFF
TGTGCCAGCTCATCAGGGAGGGGCCTGAACACTGAAGCTTTCTTT
>TRBV25-1|TRBJ1-1|-
CASSATENTEAFF
TGTGCCAGCAGTGCGACAGAAAACACTGAAGCTTTCTTT
>TRBV5-4|TRBJ2-2|TRBD1
CASSLGQGASGELFF
TGTGCCAGCAGCTTGGGGCAGGGGGCGAGCGGGGAGCTGTTTTTT
>TRBV11-2|TRBJ1-3|TRBD1
CASSLDRAGNTIYF
TGTGCCAGCAGCCTCGACAGGGCTGGAAACACCATATATTTT
>TRBV10-1|TRBJ1-2|-
CASSEGTGYGYTF
TGCGCCAGCAGTGAGGGTACGGGTTATGGCTACACCTTC
>TRBV5-1|TRBJ1-2|-
CASSPGGLGGSAYGYTF
TGCGCCAGCAGCCCGGGGGGCTTGGGGGGATCGGCCTATGGCTACACCTTC
>TRBV29-1|TRBJ2-7|TRBD2
CSVGLAGVIPEQYF
TGCAGCGTTGGGCTAGCGGGAGTCATCCCCGAGCAGTACTTC
>TRBV19|TRBJ1-1|TRBD1
CASSISGTVNTEAFF
TGTGCCAGTAGTATATCAGGGACAGTGAACACTGAAGCTTTCTTT
>TRBV28|TRBJ2-7|TRBD1
CASSLRQGYEQYF
TGTGCCAGCAGTTTAAGACAGGGCTACGAGCAGTACTTC
>TRBV28|TRBJ2-1|TRBD2
CASSFSTTASGRAMFDYEQFF
TGTGCCAGCAGCTTCTCCACGACGGCTAGCGGGAGGGCCATGTTCGACTATGAGCAGTTCTTC
>TRBV29-1|TRBJ2-1|-
CSVFINEQFF
TGCAGCGTTTTTATCAATGAGCAGTTCTTC
>TRBV28|TRBJ1-5|-
CASSQGNQPQHF
TGTGCCAGCAGCCAGGGCAATCAGCCCCAGCATTTT
>TRBV11-2|TRBJ1-1|-
CASSSLRGNTEAFF
TGTGCCAGCAGCTCCCTCAGGGGAAACACTGAAGCTTTCTTT
>TRBV7-2|TRBJ1-2|-
CASSLHTGSYGYTF
TGTGCCAGCAGCTTACATACAGGGTCCTATGGCTACACCTTC
>TRBV12-5|TRBJ2-7|-
CASGREHSFPSYEQYF
TGTGCTAGTGGTCGAGAGCACAGCTTCCCTTCCTACGAGCAGTACTTC
>TRBV2|TRBJ1-5|TRBD1
CASRTLDRALGQPQHF
TGTGCCAGCAGAACCCTGGACAGGGCCCTCGGTCAGCCCCAGCATTTT
>TRBV7-3|TRBJ2-4|-
CASSTPTGSKNIQYF
TGTGCCAGCAGCACTCCCACGGGGTCCAAAAACATTCAGTACTTC
>TRBV6-1|TRBJ1-2|TRBD1
CASSGGGTGSNYGYTF
TGTGCCAGCAGTGGAGGAGGGACAGGTTCTAACTATGGCTACACCTTC
>TRBV7-6|TRBJ2-7|TRBD2
CASSLSGRGYEQYF
TGTGCCAGCAGCTTAAGCGGGAGGGGCTACGAGCAGTACTTC
>TRBV30|TRBJ1-5|TRBD1
CAWSAQGTSNQPQHF
TGTGCCTGGAGTGCACAGGGGACTAGCAATCAGCCCCAGCATTTT